Shown below are 28 T cell receptor beta chains from a single sample sequenced in a study of shared clonotypes between healthy human individuals. Libraries were prepared by immunoSEQ multiplex PCR; TCRdb keeps only in-frame clonotypes and omits some of them. The sample carries over 2 million clones, 85% to 95% recorded once. The specimen sequenced was naive CD4+ T cells from PBMCs. Described subset: CD45RA+ positively selected. All receptors come from a man between 18 and 29 years old in good health. Some clones in this sample may be carry-over from other donors' samples.

The chain uses TRBV9 and TRBJ2-7; 8 bases are a match to TRBD2. V shed 2 bases, J shed 7 bases, and the junction held 8 bases outside the gene matches. Germline CDR1 SGDLS, CDR2 YYNGEE. This CDR3 comprises 14 residues. The CDR3 spells CASSVVAGGGEQYF. In DNA form, the CDR3 reads TGTGCCAGCAGCGTTGTGGCGGGAGGAGGTGAGCAGTACTTC.

The gene calls are TRBV5-1 and TRBJ2-1; 9 nucleotides match TRBD1. V was clipped by 0 bases and J by 0 bases; unmatched bases: 4. CDR1 and CDR2 from the germline V gene are SGHRS and YFSETQ. The CDR3 consists of 17 residues. The CDR3 nucleotides are TGCGCCAGCAGCTTGGGGACAGGGGAAGACTCCTACAATGAGCAGTTCTTC. Translated: CASSLGTGEDSYNEQFF. Full variable domain (outside the CDR3, taken from reference TRBV5-1 and TRBJ2-1): KAGVTQTPRYLIKTRGQQVTLSCSPISGHRSVSWYQQTPGQGLQFLFEYFSETQRNKGNFPGRFSGRQFSNSRSEMNVSTLELGDSALYLCASSLGTGEDSYNEQFFGPGTRLTVL.

The J gene is TRBJ1-2, the V gene TRBV7-2; TRBD1 aligns across 7 bases. The CDR3 has 16 residues. The germline V gene has CDR1 SGHTA and CDR2 FQGNSA. Unmatched junction bases numbered 9, after V lost 1 base and J lost 4 bases. CDR3 sequence (DNA): TGTGCCAGCAGCTTAGTTGTTCGACAGGGATTCTATGGCTACACCTTC. It encodes CASSLVVRQGFYGYTF.

This chain joins TRBV30 and TRBJ1-1; D possibly corresponds to TRBD1 (5 bases). Trimming cost V 3 bases and J 8 bases, with 19 bases left between them. From germline, CDR1 is GTSNPN and CDR2 SVGIG (reference sequence). The CDR3 covers 14 residues. CDR3 region: CAWRGDGGLLEAFF. The CDR3 region has the DNA TGTGCCTGGAGGGGGGACGGCGGGCTCCTCGAAGCTTTCTTT.

This clone was counted a single time. The chain couples TRBV5-6 to TRBJ2-1; the D is unclear. V gave up 1 base and J gave up 4 bases, with 15 bases separating them. The germline CDR1 and CDR2 sequences are SGHDT and YYEEEE. The CDR3 length is 16 residues. In nucleotides, the CDR3 is TGTGCCAGCAGCTTGTTAGGCACTGCTGGGTACAATGAGCAGTTCTTC. This encodes CASSLLGTAGYNEQFF.

The chain combines TRBV5-1 with TRBJ2-4, with D perhaps TRBD1 or TRBD2 (5 bases each). V shed 0 bases and J shed 5 bases, with 12 bases lying between them. Germline-derived CDR1 and CDR2 are SGHRS and YFSETQ. This CDR3 contains 15 residues. CDR3 DNA: TGCGCCAGCAGCTTGGCCCCCGGGACGGAAAACATTCAGTACTTC. Amino acid sequence: CASSLAPGTENIQYF.

Of note for this clone: In the same sample, other DNA sequences code for this CDR3. The chain employs TRBV28 and TRBJ1-2; tentatively, D is TRBD1 (6 bases). CDR3 length: 14 residues. Germline V gene sequence: CDR1 MDHEN, CDR2 SYDVKM. The ends were cut back, 5 bases at V and 4 bases at J, with 14 bases in the middle. Here the CDR3 DNA reads TGTGCCAGCAGTCCCGGCCAGGGGACCTATGGCTACACCTTC. Encoded protein: CASSPGQGTYGYTF.

The chain couples TRBV19 to TRBJ1-3; D unresolved. The germline V gene encodes CDR1 LNHDA and CDR2 SQIVND (reference sequence). Trimming removed 5 bases from V and 2 bases from J, with 10 bases in between. The CDR3 has 14 amino acids. CDR3 DNA: TGTGCCAGTAGTGCGGGAGACGCTGGAAACACCATATATTTT. Its translation is CASSAGDAGNTIYF.

The rearrangement uses TRBV5-6 and TRBJ2-7; 9 bases are shared with TRBD1. The CDR3 is 15 residues long. V shed 2 bases and J 2 bases; nucleotides not matched to a gene: 5. The germline V gene encodes CDR1 SGHDT and CDR2 YYEEEE. This CDR3 reads CASSLAGTGTYEQYF. CDR3 bases: TGTGCCAGCAGCTTAGCCGGGACAGGGACCTACGAGCAGTACTTC.

This clone has only one observation. This chain links TRBV7-8 with TRBJ2-7; 9 bases map to TRBD1. Trimming removed 3 bases from V and 2 bases from J; junction bases left unmatched: 5. The CDR3 is made up of 15 amino acids. Germline V gene sequence: CDR1 SGHVS, CDR2 FQNEAQ. The CDR3 sequence: CASSFWDRATYEQYF. CDR3 sequence (DNA): TGTGCCAGCAGCTTCTGGGACAGGGCAACCTACGAGCAGTACTTC.

For this clone: This same CDR3 is encoded by further DNA sequences in the sample. The chain couples TRBV28 to TRBJ2-5; possibly TRBD2 for D (6 bases). The germline V gene has CDR1 MDHEN and CDR2 SYDVKM. The CDR3 is 11 residues long. V lost 6 bases, J lost 7 bases, and 9 bases lay in between. This CDR3 is CASSLGGTQYF. CDR3 in DNA: TGTGCCAGCAGCCTGGGGGGGACCCAGTACTTC.

The J gene is TRBJ2-1, the V gene TRBV9, with TRBD2 identical over 8 bases. Trimming at V came to 4 bases and at J to 3 bases, leaving 12 bases not matched to a gene. Germline V gives CDR1 SGDLS, CDR2 YYNGEE. This CDR3 is 17 amino acids long. The CDR3 DNA sequence: TGTGCCAGCAGCCCAACAAGCGGGAGAAAGGGCTACAATGAGCAGTTCTTC. Translating it yields CASSPTSGRKGYNEQFF.

The gene calls are TRBV6-4 and TRBJ1-2, with TRBD1 as a possible D gene (5 bases). The V end lost 6 bases, the J end lost 2 bases, and 16 bases lay between the germline ends. Germline V gene sequence: CDR1 MRHNA, CDR2 SNTAGT. CDR3 length: 15 residues. This chain's CDR3 is CASSGHFDGNYGYTF. As DNA, the CDR3 is TGTGCCAGCAGCGGACACTTTGACGGCAACTATGGCTACACCTTC.

V gene TRBV7-9 combines with J gene TRBJ1-2, with 7 bases fitting TRBD1. The CDR3 is 13 residues long. The V segment lost 5 bases and the J segment 8 bases; nucleotides outside the gene matches: 8. CDR1 is SEHNR, CDR2 FQNEAQ, per germline (reference sequence). The CDR3 here is CASSSRGEGGYTF. CDR3 coding DNA: TGTGCCAGCAGCAGCAGGGGGGAAGGGGGCTACACCTTC. The variable domain in full, with the rest retrieved from reference TRBV7-9 and TRBJ1-2, is DTGVSQNPRHKITKRGQNVTFRCDPISEHNRLYWYRQTLGQGPEFLTYFQNEAQLEKSRLLSDRFSAERPKGSFSTLEIQRTEQGDSAMYLCASSSRGEGGYTFGSGTRLTVV.

There are a few counts of this clone. The chain has TRBV4-2 and TRBJ1-1; D perhaps matches TRBD1 (5 bases). Germline loops: CDR1 LGHNA, CDR2 YNFKEQ. V was clipped by 0 bases and J by 8 bases, with 13 bases between them. This CDR3 contains 14 residues. The CDR3 nucleotides are TGTGCCAGCAGCCAAGACAGGGCGGCTTCCGAAGCTTTCTTT. It yields the protein CASSQDRAASEAFF.

This chain uses TRBV7-3 with TRBJ2-1; the match to TRBD2 covers 9 bases. With V trimmed by 5 bases and J by 8 bases, 10 bases remained unmatched. The CDR3 has 15 amino acids. CDR1 SGHTA and CDR2 FQGTGA come from the germline V gene. This CDR3 is CASSSAGTSIYEQFF. The CDR3 coding sequence is TGTGCCAGCAGCAGCGCGGGGACTAGCATCTATGAGCAGTTCTTC.

The V call is TRBV18, the J call TRBJ1-1; TRBD1 agrees at 7 bases. With 4 bases clipped from V and 0 bases from J, the junction kept 17 bases outside the gene matches. The germline CDR1 and CDR2 sequences are KGHSH and LQKENI. The CDR3 extends over 19 amino acids. In DNA, the CDR3 is TGTGCCAGCTCACACCCCGCCTTTCTCCCGGGACAGATGAACACTGAAGCTTTCTTT. Protein product: CASSHPAFLPGQMNTEAFF.

The chain is built from TRBV9 and TRBJ1-2, with D perhaps TRBD1 (6 bases). This CDR3 has 14 amino acids. V was trimmed by 6 bases and J by 4 bases, leaving 16 bases between them. The germline gives CDR1 SGDLS, CDR2 YYNGEE. In DNA, the CDR3 is TGTGCCAGCACCCGAGGGGGGGACGGCTATGGCTACACCTTC. Amino acid sequence: CASTRGGDGYGYTF.

The table lists this clone with a count of one. The V gene is TRBV27, the J gene TRBJ2-7; 8 bases match TRBD2. In germline, CDR1 is MNHEY, CDR2 SMNVEV (reference sequence). The CDR3 is made up of 13 amino acids. With 9 bases clipped from V and 3 bases from J, the junction kept 7 bases outside the gene matches. CDR3 residues: CASSRSGGYEQYF. The CDR3 DNA follows: TGTGCCAGTAGTAGGAGCGGGGGCTACGAGCAGTACTTC.

This chain links TRBV19 with TRBJ2-5; D might be TRBD1 or TRBD2, each matching 5 bases. The ends were cut back, 7 bases at V and 0 bases at J, with 9 bases in the middle. The CDR3 extends over 13 amino acids. Germline V gene data show CDR1 as LNHDA and CDR2 as SQIVND (reference sequence). The CDR3 DNA reads as TGTGCCAGTATGGGGACCAACCAAGAGACCCAGTACTTC. Its translation: CASMGTNQETQYF.

The V gene is TRBV5-1, the J gene TRBJ2-1; the D gene is possibly TRBD1 (6 bases). The CDR3 runs to 15 residues. In germline, CDR1 is SGHRS, CDR2 YFSETQ. Trimming removed 4 bases at V and 7 bases at J, with 18 bases between. CDR3 sequence reads: CASSPANTRGNEQFF. The CDR3 nucleotides read TGCGCCAGCAGCCCAGCGAACACCAGGGGAAATGAGCAGTTCTTC.

CDR3 sequence reads: CASRRTGGANTGELFF. CDR3 DNA: TGTGCCAGTAGGAGGACTGGAGGTGCGAACACCGGGGAGCTGTTTTTT. V is TRBV19 and J is TRBJ2-2; a possible D gene is TRBD2 (5 bases). Per germline, CDR1 LNHDA and CDR2 SQIVND (reference sequence). Between the trimmed V and J ends, which lost 6 bases and 0 bases, there was a span of 14 bases. The CDR3 is made up of 16 amino acids.

The chain joins TRBV6-6 to TRBJ2-7, with D maybe TRBD2 (6 bases). V was clipped by 10 bases and J by 0 bases, with 19 bases between them. The germline CDR1 and CDR2 sequences are MNHNY and SVGAGI (reference sequence). The CDR3 sequence is 15 residues long. The CDR3 loop reads CATRRVSGASYEQYF. The DNA for the CDR3 is TGTGCCACCAGGAGAGTTTCGGGAGCCTCCTACGAGCAGTACTTC.

This chain links TRBV7-2 with TRBJ2-4; perhaps TRBD2 as D (5 bases). CDR1 and CDR2 from the germline V gene are SGHTA and FQGNSA. The CDR3 is 16 residues long. V was trimmed by 1 base and J by 1 base, leaving 11 bases between them. CDR3 DNA: TGTGCCAGCAGCTTAGTTGGGTTAGCGGCCAAAAACATTCAGTACTTC. Protein product: CASSLVGLAAKNIQYF.

This clone has a handful of counts. This chain joins TRBV18 and TRBJ1-1; 10 positions match TRBD1. CDR1 and CDR2 from the germline V gene are KGHSH and LQKENI. With V trimmed by 3 bases and J by 1 base, 5 bases remained unmatched. This CDR3 comprises 16 residues. CDR3 protein: CASSPRDRGRNTEAFF. In DNA form, the CDR3 reads TGTGCCAGCTCACCCCGGGACAGGGGACGGAACACTGAAGCTTTCTTT.

This sequence joins TRBV6-6 and TRBJ2-7; tentatively, D is TRBD2 (5 bases). CDR1 is MNHNY and CDR2 is SVGAGI in the germline V gene (reference sequence). CDR3 length: 14 residues. Trimming took off 7 bases at V and 3 bases at J, with 16 bases between the two ends. The CDR3 here is CASNKNPGNYEQYF. The CDR3 nucleotides are TGTGCCAGCAATAAGAACCCGGGAAACTACGAGCAGTACTTC.

This clone was seen only a few times. Other DNA sequences in the same sample also yield this CDR3. The chain combines TRBV5-1 with TRBJ1-1; D unresolved. Germline CDR1 and CDR2: SGHRS and YFSETQ. Between the trimmed V and J ends, which lost 1 base and 0 bases, there was a span of 7 bases. This CDR3 has 14 residues. The CDR3 protein is CASSLPSMNTEAFF. The CDR3 DNA follows: TGCGCCAGCAGCTTGCCCAGTATGAACACTGAAGCTTTCTTT.

J is TRBJ2-3 and V is TRBV5-1; TRBD2 might be the D (5 bases). The V end was cut by 1 base, the J end by 7 bases, with 19 bases between. Germline V CDR1 and CDR2: SGHRS, YFSETQ. The CDR3 contains 16 residues. The CDR3 region is CASSLTSASSGYTQYF. For the CDR3, the DNA is TGCGCCAGCAGCTTGACGTCCGCGTCAAGCGGATATACGCAGTATTTT.